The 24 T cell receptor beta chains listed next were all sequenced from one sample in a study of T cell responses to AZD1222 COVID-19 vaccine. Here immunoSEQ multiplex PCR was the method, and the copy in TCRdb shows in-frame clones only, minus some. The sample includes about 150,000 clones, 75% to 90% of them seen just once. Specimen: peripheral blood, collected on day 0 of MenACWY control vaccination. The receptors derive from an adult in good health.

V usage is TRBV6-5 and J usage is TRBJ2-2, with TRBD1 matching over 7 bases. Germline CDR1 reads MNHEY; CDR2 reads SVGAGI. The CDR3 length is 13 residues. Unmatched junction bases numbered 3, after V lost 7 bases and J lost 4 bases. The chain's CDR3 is CASKAGGTGELFF. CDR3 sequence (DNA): TGTGCCAGCAAGGCAGGGGGCACCGGGGAGCTGTTTTTT.

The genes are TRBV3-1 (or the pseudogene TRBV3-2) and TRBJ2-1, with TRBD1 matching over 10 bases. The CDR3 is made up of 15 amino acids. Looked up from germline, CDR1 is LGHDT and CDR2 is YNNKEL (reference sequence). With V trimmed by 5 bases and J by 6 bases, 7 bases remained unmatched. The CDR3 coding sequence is TGTGCCAGCAGCGACCGGGACAGGGGACGCAATGAGCAGTTCTTC. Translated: CASSDRDRGRNEQFF.

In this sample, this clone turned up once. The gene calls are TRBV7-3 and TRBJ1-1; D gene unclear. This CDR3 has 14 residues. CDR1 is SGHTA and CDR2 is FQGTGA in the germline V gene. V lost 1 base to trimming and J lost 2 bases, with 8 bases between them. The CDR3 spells CASSLSGRNTEAFF. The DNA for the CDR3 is TGTGCCAGCAGCTTAAGTGGCAGAAACACTGAAGCTTTCTTT.

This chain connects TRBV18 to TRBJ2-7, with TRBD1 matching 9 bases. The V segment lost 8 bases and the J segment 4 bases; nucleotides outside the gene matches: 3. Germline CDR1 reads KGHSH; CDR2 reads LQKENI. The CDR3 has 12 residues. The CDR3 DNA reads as TGTGCCAGCGGGACAGGGAGGTACGAGCAGTACTTC. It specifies CASGTGRYEQYF.

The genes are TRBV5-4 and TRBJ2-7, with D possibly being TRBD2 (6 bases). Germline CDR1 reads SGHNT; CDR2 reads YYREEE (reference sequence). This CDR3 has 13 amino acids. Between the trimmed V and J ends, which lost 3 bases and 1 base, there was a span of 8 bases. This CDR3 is CASSWAGSYEQYV. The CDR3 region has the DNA TGTGCCAGCAGCTGGGCGGGGTCCTACGAGCAGTACGTC.

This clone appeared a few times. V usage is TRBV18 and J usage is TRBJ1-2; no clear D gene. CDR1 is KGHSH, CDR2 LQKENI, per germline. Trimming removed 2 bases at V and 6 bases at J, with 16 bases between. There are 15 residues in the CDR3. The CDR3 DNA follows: TGTGCCAGCTCACCAGATCCAGCAGGAAAGGATGGCTACACCTTC. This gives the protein CASSPDPAGKDGYTF.

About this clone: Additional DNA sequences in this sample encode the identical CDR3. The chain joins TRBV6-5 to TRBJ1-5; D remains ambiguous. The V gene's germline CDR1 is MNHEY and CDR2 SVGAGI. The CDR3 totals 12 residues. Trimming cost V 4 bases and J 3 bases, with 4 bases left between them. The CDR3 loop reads CASSSTNQPQHF. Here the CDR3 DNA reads TGTGCCAGCAGTTCTACCAATCAGCCCCAGCATTTT.

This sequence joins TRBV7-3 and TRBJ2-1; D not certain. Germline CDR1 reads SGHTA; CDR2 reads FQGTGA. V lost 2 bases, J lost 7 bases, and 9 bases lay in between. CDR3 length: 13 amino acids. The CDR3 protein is CASSLSQQNEQFF. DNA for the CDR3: TGTGCCAGCAGCTTATCTCAACAGAATGAGCAGTTCTTC.

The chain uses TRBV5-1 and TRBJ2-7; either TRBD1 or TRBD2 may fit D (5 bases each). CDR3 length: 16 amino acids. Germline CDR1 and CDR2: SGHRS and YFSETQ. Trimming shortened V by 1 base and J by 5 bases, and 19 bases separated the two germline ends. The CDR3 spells CASSLKRGIGNHEQYF. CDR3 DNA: TGCGCCAGCAGCTTGAAAAGGGGAATCGGGAACCACGAGCAGTACTTC.

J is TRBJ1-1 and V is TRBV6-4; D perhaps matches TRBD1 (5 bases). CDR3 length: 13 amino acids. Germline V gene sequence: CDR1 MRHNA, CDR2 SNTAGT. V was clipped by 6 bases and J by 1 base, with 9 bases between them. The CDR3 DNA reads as TGTGCCAGCAGCGAGCAGGGGAACACTGAAGCTTTCTTT. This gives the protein CASSEQGNTEAFF.

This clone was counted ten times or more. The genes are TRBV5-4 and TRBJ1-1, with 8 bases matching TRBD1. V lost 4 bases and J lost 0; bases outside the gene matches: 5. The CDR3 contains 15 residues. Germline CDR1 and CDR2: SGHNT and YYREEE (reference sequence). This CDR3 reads CASSLNRGMNTEAFF. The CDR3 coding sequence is TGTGCCAGCAGCCTCAACAGGGGGATGAACACTGAAGCTTTCTTT.

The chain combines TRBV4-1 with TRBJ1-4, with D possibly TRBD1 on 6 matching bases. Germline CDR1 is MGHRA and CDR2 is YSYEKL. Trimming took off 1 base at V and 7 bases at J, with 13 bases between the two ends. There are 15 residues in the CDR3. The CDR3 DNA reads TGCGCCAGCAGCCAAGGAGCGAGGGGGAGTGAAAAACTGTTTTTT. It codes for CASSQGARGSEKLFF.

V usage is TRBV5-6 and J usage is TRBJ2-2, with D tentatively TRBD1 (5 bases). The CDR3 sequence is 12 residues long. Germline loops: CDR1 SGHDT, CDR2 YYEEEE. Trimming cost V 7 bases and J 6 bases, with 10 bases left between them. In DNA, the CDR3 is TGTGCCAGCGGCAGGGTCGCCGGGGAGCTGTTTTTT. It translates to CASGRVAGELFF.

Here the CDR3 DNA reads TGTGCCAGTAGTACAGGGAGCTCTGGAAACACCATATATTTT. Translated: CASSTGSSGNTIYF. The rearrangement joins TRBV7-9 to TRBJ1-3, with TRBD1 as a possible D gene (6 bases). Germline lookup yields CDR1 SEHNR and CDR2 FQNEAQ (reference sequence). There are 14 residues in the CDR3. Trimming took 9 bases from V and 0 from J, leaving 12 bases between them.

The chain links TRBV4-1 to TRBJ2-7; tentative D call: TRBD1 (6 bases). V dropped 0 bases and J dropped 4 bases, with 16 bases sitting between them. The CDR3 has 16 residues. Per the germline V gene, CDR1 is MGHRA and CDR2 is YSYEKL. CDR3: CASSQDGGSGGYEQYF. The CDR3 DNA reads TGCGCCAGCAGCCAAGATGGGGGCTCCGGTGGATACGAGCAGTACTTC.

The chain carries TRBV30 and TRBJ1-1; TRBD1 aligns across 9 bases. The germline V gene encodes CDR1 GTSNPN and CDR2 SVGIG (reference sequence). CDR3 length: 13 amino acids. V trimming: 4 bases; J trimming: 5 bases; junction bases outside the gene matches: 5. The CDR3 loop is CAWINRGRTEAFF. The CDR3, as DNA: TGTGCCTGGATCAACAGGGGGCGGACTGAAGCTTTCTTT.

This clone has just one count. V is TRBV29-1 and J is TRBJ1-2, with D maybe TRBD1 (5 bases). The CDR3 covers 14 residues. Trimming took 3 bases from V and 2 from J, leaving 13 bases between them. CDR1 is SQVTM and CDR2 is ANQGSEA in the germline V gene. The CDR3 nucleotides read TGCAGCGTTGACCCAGGGAGCAGGAACTATGGCTACACCTTC. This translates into CSVDPGSRNYGYTF.

CDR3 sequence (DNA): TGTGCCAGCAGCCCCTGGAATGGACAGAATTCACCCCTCCACTTT. It encodes CASSPWNGQNSPLHF. The chain uses TRBV5-4 and TRBJ1-6, with D tentatively TRBD1 (6 bases). The CDR3 has 15 residues. V was pared by 4 bases and J by 7 bases, with 15 bases between. CDR1 is SGHNT, CDR2 YYREEE, per germline (reference sequence). Full variable domain (outside the CDR3, taken from reference TRBV5-4 and TRBJ1-6): ETGVTQSPTHLIKTRGQQVTLRCSSQSGHNTVSWYQQALGQGPQFIFQYYREEENGRGNFPPRFSGLQFPNYSSELNVNALELDDSALYLCASSPWNGQNSPLHFGNGTRLTVT.

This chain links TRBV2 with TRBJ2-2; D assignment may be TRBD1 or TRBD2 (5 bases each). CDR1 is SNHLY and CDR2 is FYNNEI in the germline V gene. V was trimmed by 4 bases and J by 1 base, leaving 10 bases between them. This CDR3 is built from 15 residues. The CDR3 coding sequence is TGTGCCAGCAGTGCCGAGGGGCGGAACACCGGGGAGCTGTTTTTT. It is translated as CASSAEGRNTGELFF.

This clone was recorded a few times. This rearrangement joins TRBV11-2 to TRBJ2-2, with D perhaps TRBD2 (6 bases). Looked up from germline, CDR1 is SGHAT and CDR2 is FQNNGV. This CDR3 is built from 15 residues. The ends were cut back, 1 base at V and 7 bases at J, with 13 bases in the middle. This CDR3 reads CASSLGWRGGGELFF. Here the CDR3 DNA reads TGTGCCAGCAGCTTAGGGTGGCGGGGCGGCGGGGAGCTGTTTTTT.

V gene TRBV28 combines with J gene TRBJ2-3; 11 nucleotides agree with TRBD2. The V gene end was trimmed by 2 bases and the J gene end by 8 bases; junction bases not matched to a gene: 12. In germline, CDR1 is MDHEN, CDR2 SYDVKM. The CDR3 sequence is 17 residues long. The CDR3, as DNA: TGTGCCAGCAGTTTAGGAGCTAGCGGGGGGCCCCTAGGTACGCAGTATTTT. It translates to CASSLGASGGPLGTQYF.

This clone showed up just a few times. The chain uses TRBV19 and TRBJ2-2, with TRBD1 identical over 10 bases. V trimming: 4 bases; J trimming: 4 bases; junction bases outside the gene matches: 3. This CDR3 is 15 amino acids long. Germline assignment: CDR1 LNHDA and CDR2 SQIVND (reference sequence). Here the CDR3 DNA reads TGTGCCAGTAGTAGACAGGGGGCGGTCACCGGGGAGCTGTTTTTT. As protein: CASSRQGAVTGELFF.

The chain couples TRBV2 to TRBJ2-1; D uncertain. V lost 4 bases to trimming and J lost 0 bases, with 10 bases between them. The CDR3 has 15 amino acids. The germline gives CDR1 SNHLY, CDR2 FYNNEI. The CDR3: CASSAAWGSYNEQFF. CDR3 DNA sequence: TGTGCCAGCAGTGCGGCCTGGGGCTCCTACAATGAGCAGTTCTTC.

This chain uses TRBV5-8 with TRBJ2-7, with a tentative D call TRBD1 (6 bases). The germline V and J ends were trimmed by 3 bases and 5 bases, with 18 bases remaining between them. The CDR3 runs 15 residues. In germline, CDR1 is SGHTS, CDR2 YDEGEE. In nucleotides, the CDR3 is TGTGCCAGCAGCTGGGCCCCCAACAGGGACCACGAGCAGTACTTC. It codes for CASSWAPNRDHEQYF.